Sequencing of this T cell receptor (delta chain) was carried out in a study of gamma-delta T cells after stem cell transplantation (dated by TCRdb to 2016 to 2017). The junction shows trimming of 0 bases on V and 1 base on J, and the gene matches do not reach 11 bases of it. Measured from the cysteine to the phenylalanine, the CDR3 is 18 residues long. Just CDR3 DNA is preserved here, 54 bases in frame from base 1. CDR1 and CDR2 were assigned from the germline V gene as GEAIGNYY and EKD. The library was generated by RT-PCR. These reads were obtained on an Illumina MiSeq. TCRdb reanalyzed the public reads with the CATT caller, and identical DNA sequences were merged afterwards. The sample yields around 1,300 delta-chain clones; under 3.5% were counted once. Approximately 12% of the sample is in the top ten clones. This clone qualifies as large (0.1 to 1%). Its antigen remains unidentified. Base quality data are lacking; no much larger clone is found one base away.

The rearranged segments are TRDV2 and TRDJ1; TRDD3 lines up with 9 middle nucleotides. The receptor was derived from a human donor. It is not recorded whose cells these are; they may come from a transplant donor. Specimen: gamma-delta T cells. The DNA sequence is TGTGCCTGTGACACCTTACTGGGGGACGTAAAAAGCACCGATAAACTCATCTTT. Its product reads: CACDTLLGDVKSTDKLIF.